This TCR beta chain was obtained from a study of T cells in localized non-small cell lung cancer. Study outcomes and limitations: Highest T cell clonality was seen in uninvolved adjacent lung, surpassing that measured in tumor.

Notes on this clone: Antigen unknown.

Here immunoSEQ multiplex PCR was the method, and the copy in TCRdb shows in-frame clones only, minus some. Of more than 15,000 clones in the sample, approximately 90% were seen once. In germline, CDR1 is MNHEY, CDR2 SMNVEV (reference sequence). Germline trimming cut 3 bases from V and 0 bases from J; bases unmatched to any gene: 4. The CDR3 is 16 residues long. This material consisted of peripheral blood, taken before any cancer treatment. The clonotype comes from a male donor at least 60 years old with stage II squamous cell lung carcinoma. The chain links TRBV27 to TRBJ2-2; TRBD1 aligns across 7 bases. The CDR3: CASSFLDRSNTGELFF. DNA for the CDR3: TGTGCCAGCAGTTTCTTGGACAGGTCGAACACCGGGGAGCTGTTTTTT.